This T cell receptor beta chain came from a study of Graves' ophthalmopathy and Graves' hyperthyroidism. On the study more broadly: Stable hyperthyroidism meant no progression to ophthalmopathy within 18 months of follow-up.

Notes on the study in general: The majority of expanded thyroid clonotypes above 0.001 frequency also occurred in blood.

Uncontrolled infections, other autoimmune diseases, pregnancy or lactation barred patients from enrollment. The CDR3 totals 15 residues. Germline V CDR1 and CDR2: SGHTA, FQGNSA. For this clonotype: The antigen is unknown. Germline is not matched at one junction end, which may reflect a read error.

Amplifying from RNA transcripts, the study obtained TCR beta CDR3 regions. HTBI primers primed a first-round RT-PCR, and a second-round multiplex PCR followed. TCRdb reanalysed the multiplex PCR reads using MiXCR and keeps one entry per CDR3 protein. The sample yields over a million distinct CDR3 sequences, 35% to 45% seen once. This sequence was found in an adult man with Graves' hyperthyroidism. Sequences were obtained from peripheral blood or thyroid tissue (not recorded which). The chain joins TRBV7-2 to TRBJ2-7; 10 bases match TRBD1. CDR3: CAGSYGQGVSYEQYF. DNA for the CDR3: TGTGCCGGCAGTTACGGACAGGGGGTTTCCTACGAGCAGTACTTC.